The present entry profiles one TCR beta chain with its context. Its matching antigen is unknown. This entry belongs to a study of T cell responses to AZD1222 COVID-19 vaccine. About the research overall: Pooling was applied to second doses at about 4 or about 12 weeks. Findings of the study overall: Distributed over spike, vaccine-associated CD4 TCRs predominated at 160-218 and 743-854.

TCRdb's copy holds only in-frame clones and misses some; the assay was immunoSEQ multiplex PCR. The repertoire holds 130,000 to 150,000 clones, with roughly 89% as singletons. The trim removed 0 bases at V and 2 bases at J, leaving 7 bases unmatched. This CDR3 is 17 amino acids long. Germline V CDR1 and CDR2: LGHNA, YSLEER. V usage is TRBV4-3 and J usage is TRBJ1-3; the match to TRBD1 covers 7 bases. Sample: peripheral blood, taken on day 0 of AZD1222 vaccination. This TCR was sampled from an adult in good health. The CDR3 bases are TGCGCCAGCAGCCAAGATGGTAGGGGGACAGCTGGAAACACCATATATTTT. Translation: CASSQDGRGTAGNTIYF.